The 20 T cell receptor beta chains given below trace back to one sample, sequenced in a study of shared clonotypes between healthy human individuals. Sequenced by immunoSEQ multiplex PCR; TCRdb stores in-frame clones only, minus some. The table has roughly 2 million clones, around 96% seen once; the top ten hold about 1.1%. Naive CD8 cells lacked CD45RO and underwent positive selection for CCR7, leaving out terminally differentiated effector memory CD45RA+ cells. Material: naive CD8+ T cells sorted from blood. The receptors originated from a man younger than 35 in good health.

The V gene is TRBV4-1, the J gene TRBJ2-7; 7 positions agree with TRBD2. The CDR3 runs to 15 residues. The V gene's germline CDR1 is MGHRA and CDR2 YSYEKL. The V and J ends lost 5 bases and 0 bases, in that order; junction bases with no gene match: 7. CDR3 bases: TGCGCCAGCAGCGCTAAACTAGCGACCTCCTACGAGCAGTACTTC. Translated: CASSAKLATSYEQYF.

This clone was picked up a small number of times. The chain links TRBV5-1 to TRBJ2-1; the match to TRBD2 covers 7 bases. Germline V lookup: CDR1 SGHRS, CDR2 YFSETQ. The CDR3 length is 15 residues. J was trimmed by 2 bases and V by 4 bases; bases with no gene match: 6. CDR3 residues: CASSPTGGAYNEQFF. DNA of the CDR3: TGCGCCAGCAGCCCCACTGGGGGGGCCTACAATGAGCAGTTCTTC.

This chain links TRBV5-3 with TRBJ2-7; D remains unclear. TRBV5-3 is known as an ORF, though its function is uncertain. The germline V and J ends were trimmed by 1 base and 0 bases, with 5 bases remaining between them. There are 13 residues in the CDR3. CDR3 region: CARSLSGSYEQYF. CDR3 nucleotides: TGTGCCAGAAGCTTGTCCGGCTCCTACGAGCAGTACTTC.

The J gene is TRBJ2-1, the V gene TRBV28; the match to TRBD2 covers 8 bases. This CDR3 is 14 amino acids long. Germline loops: CDR1 MDHEN, CDR2 SYDVKM. J was trimmed by 5 bases and V by 7 bases; bases with no gene match: 7. This chain's CDR3 is CASTSAGEHNEQFF. In DNA, the CDR3 is TGTGCCAGCACTTCAGCGGGGGAACACAATGAGCAGTTCTTC.

This clone was observed a handful of times. This rearrangement joins TRBV19 to TRBJ2-7, with 11 bases matching TRBD2. The CDR3 spans 14 residues. The germline V gene encodes CDR1 LNHDA and CDR2 SQIVND (reference sequence). With 5 bases clipped from V and 4 bases from J, the junction kept 4 bases outside the gene matches. The CDR3, as DNA: TGTGCCAGTAGTCCGGGACTAGCGGAATACGAGCAGTACTTC. Its translation is CASSPGLAEYEQYF.

The DNA of the CDR3 is TGTGCCAGCGGGGCTAGCGGGGCGGGTGAGCAGTACTTC. Protein sequence: CASGASGAGEQYF. V and J are TRBV4-2 and TRBJ2-7; TRBD2 agrees at 9 bases. J lost 7 bases, V lost 8 bases, and 9 bases had no gene match. The germline V gene encodes CDR1 LGHNA and CDR2 YNFKEQ. The CDR3 loop spans 13 amino acids.

The J gene is TRBJ2-7, the V gene TRBV7-8, with 9 bases that match TRBD1. Germline loops: CDR1 SGHVS, CDR2 FQNEAQ. The CDR3 contains 17 residues. Losses at the gene ends were 5 bases for V and 1 base for J; bases not matched to a gene: 12. CDR3 protein: CASSPNPGQGLSYEQYF. As DNA, the CDR3 is TGTGCCAGCAGCCCTAACCCGGGACAGGGTTTATCCTACGAGCAGTACTTC.

The chain employs TRBV7-6 and TRBJ2-2; 8 bases match TRBD2. Trimming removed 5 bases from V and 7 bases from J; junction bases left unmatched: 15. Germline lookup yields CDR1 SGHVS and CDR2 FNYEAQ. The CDR3 extends over 17 amino acids. The CDR3 spells CASSPTAGGTIGGELFF. The CDR3 DNA follows: TGTGCCAGCAGCCCGACGGCGGGAGGAACCATAGGCGGGGAGCTGTTTTTT.

As DNA, the CDR3 is TGTGCCAGCCACCCTACAGGGGGCGCGCTTGACGAGCAGTACTTC. It yields the protein CASHPTGGALDEQYF. The V and J genes are TRBV28 and TRBJ2-7, with 9 bases aligning to TRBD1. The germline CDR1 and CDR2 sequences are MDHEN and SYDVKM. This CDR3 comprises 15 residues. The V segment lost 8 bases and the J segment 5 bases; nucleotides outside the gene matches: 13.

V and J are TRBV28 and TRBJ2-7; D unresolved. Germline-derived CDR1 and CDR2 are MDHEN and SYDVKM. The V and J ends lost 8 bases and 5 bases respectively, with 4 bases between them. This CDR3 region has 9 residues. The CDR3 protein is CASGHEQYF. The CDR3 DNA reads TGTGCCAGCGGACACGAGCAGTACTTC.

With respect to this clone: Compared with germline, one end of the junction differs, possibly owing to a read error. The V and J genes are TRBV2 and TRBJ2-5; 11 bases are a match to TRBD1. Germline-derived CDR1 and CDR2 are SNHLY and FYNNEI. The CDR3 loop spans 18 amino acids. In nucleotides, the CDR3 is TGTGCCAGCAGCGAAGGGGGCGGGACAGGGGGATTTCAAGAGACCCAGTACTTC. Translated: CASSEGGGTGGFQETQYF. The full variable domain, rest sourced from reference TRBV2 and TRBJ2-5, is EPEVTQTPSHQVTQMGQEVILRCVPISNHLYFYWYRQILGQKVEFLVSFYNNEISEKSEIFDDQFSVERPDGSNFTLKIRSTKLEDSAMYFCASSEGGGTGGFQETQYFGPGTRLLVL.

Only one count was recorded for this clone. The rearrangement uses TRBV6-5 and TRBJ1-2, with D possibly TRBD1 on 5 matching bases. Trimming stripped 6 bases from V and 4 bases from J, with 15 bases between. Germline V gene lookup returns CDR1 MNHEY and CDR2 SVGAGI. The CDR3 has 14 amino acids. CDR3 nucleotide sequence: TGTGCCAGCAGACCGGCCCCGGGGGGCTATGGCTACACCTTC. It specifies CASRPAPGGYGYTF.

The chain links TRBV4-1 to TRBJ1-6, with D hard to call. V was cut by 1 base and J by 6 bases, with 10 bases left in between. The CDR3 runs 15 residues. Germline values: CDR1 MGHRA, CDR2 YSYEKL. The CDR3, as DNA: TGCGCCAGCAGCCAAGCTACGTTGGGTAATTCACCCCTCCACTTT. Translation gives CASSQATLGNSPLHF.

J is TRBJ1-6 and V is TRBV28, with 8 bases fitting TRBD1. The CDR3 contains 15 residues. The J segment lost 7 bases and the V segment lost 2 bases, leaving 4 bases of the junction unmatched. Germline lookup yields CDR1 MDHEN and CDR2 SYDVKM. CDR3 sequence reads: CASSLTGGTNSPLHF. As DNA, the CDR3 is TGTGCCAGCAGTTTAACAGGGGGAACGAATTCACCCCTCCACTTT.

This chain connects TRBV4-1 to TRBJ2-7; TRBD2 is a possible D gene (6 bases). V lost 6 bases and J 4 bases, leaving 10 bases between the germline ends. The CDR3 extends over 12 amino acids. Per the germline V gene, CDR1 is MGHRA and CDR2 is YSYEKL. CDR3 in amino acids: CASSGAGYEQYF. CDR3 nucleotides: TGCGCCAGCAGTGGGGCGGGGTACGAGCAGTACTTC.

The chain carries TRBV7-6 and TRBJ2-7, with 9 bases aligning to TRBD2. The CDR3 has 13 residues. Germline CDR1 is SGHVS and CDR2 is FNYEAQ. V was clipped by 7 bases and J by 5 bases; unmatched bases: 6. The CDR3 DNA sequence: TGTGCCAGCACGCCTCTAGCGGGACACGAGCAGTACTTC. Protein product: CASTPLAGHEQYF.

The V call is TRBV4-3, the J call TRBJ2-7; 12 positions match TRBD1. Germline-derived CDR1 and CDR2 are LGHNA and YSLEER. The CDR3 extends over 16 amino acids. V lost 3 bases to trimming and J lost 5 bases; unmatched junction nucleotides: 8. CDR3 region: CASSQGLGQGADEQYF. As DNA, the CDR3 is TGCGCCAGCAGCCAGGGTTTGGGACAGGGGGCCGACGAGCAGTACTTC.

The chain uses TRBV5-4 and TRBJ1-6; TRBD1 matches at 8 bases. V was pared by 4 bases and J by 11 bases, with 5 bases of the junction left unmatched. The CDR3 contains 13 residues. The germline CDR1 and CDR2 sequences are SGHNT and YYREEE (reference sequence). CDR3 loop: CASSDETGAPLHF. The CDR3 nucleotides read TGTGCCAGCAGCGACGAGACAGGGGCACCCCTCCACTTT.

J is TRBJ2-7 and V is TRBV7-9, with 8 bases aligning to TRBD2. The trim removed 10 bases at V and 5 bases at J, leaving 22 bases unmatched. Germline CDR1 is SEHNR and CDR2 is FQNEAQ (reference sequence). This CDR3 region has 17 residues. The CDR3 DNA follows: TGTGCCACCCTCAATACCCCGGCGGGGGGCGGTATCGACGAGCAGTACTTC. This codes for CATLNTPAGGGIDEQYF.

The rearrangement joins TRBV7-2 to TRBJ2-2; 10 nucleotides align to TRBD1. The ends lost 7 bases at V and 5 bases at J; junction bases unmatched: 7. Germline values: CDR1 SGHTA, CDR2 FQGNSA. CDR3 length: 15 residues. Here the CDR3 DNA reads TGTGCCAGCACCCGGGACAGGGGAGGAACCGGGGAGCTGTTTTTT. Its protein is CASTRDRGGTGELFF.